A selection of T cell receptor beta chains follows, all from one sample in a study of T-cell reconstitution after alpha-beta-depleted transplantation in children. MiXCR was run by TCRdb on the PCR reads, yielding one entry per CDR3 protein. The repertoire includes about a million distinct CDR3 sequences, around 30% of them detected once, and roughly 28% sits in the top ten. The specimen comprised PBMCs, mostly from graft donor cells, sampled 360 days after TCRalphabeta/CD19-depleted stem cell transplant. The receptors were sampled from a boy under three years old who had a stem cell transplant for SCID, so the T cells may come from the graft donor. CDR3s include the opening cysteine and the closing phenylalanine or tryptophan. Only some rows state a clone size, as once, few, many or a class for expanded clones.

few,TRBV12-3/TRBV12-4,TRBJ1-1,CASSSVWTRAEAFF
-,TRBV29-1,TRBJ1-1,CSVVRTGGSRNTEAFF
few,TRBV29-1,TRBJ2-1,CSVERGLALNEQFF
-,TRBV27,TRBJ2-1,CASSYTAGQNEQFF
few,TRBV5-6,TRBJ2-3,CASSLGQEVADTQYF
few,TRBV9,TRBJ2-5,CASSENRAQETQYF
-,TRBV5-1,TRBJ2-7,CASRGGQQRYEQYF
-,TRBV6-1,TRBJ1-5,CASQVGGLPNQPQHF
-,TRBV10-3,TRBJ2-3,CAISEAGYADTQYF
-,TRBV12-5,TRBJ2-6,CASGRSGANVLTF
few,TRBV3-1,TRBJ2-5,CASSPMIVWETQYF
-,TRBV2,TRBJ1-1,CASSAGQGALGAFF
-,TRBV5-5,TRBJ1-2,CASSLAWGSEGYTF
few,TRBV3-1,TRBJ2-1,CASSQDWELGYEQFF
-,TRBV12-3/TRBV12-4,TRBJ1-6,CASRRSGLSSPLHF
-,TRBV20-1,TRBJ2-3,CSARDYGGTDTQYF
-,TRBV7-8,TRBJ2-5,CASSSGRNWETQYF
few,TRBV2,TRBJ2-7,CASSVDRDYEQYF
-,TRBV6-1,TRBJ1-1,CASAAPGQGNTEAFF
few,TRBV12-3/TRBV12-4,TRBJ2-1,CASSLGTSTNEQFF
-,TRBV28,TRBJ2-1,CASSLWPNFSYNEQFF
-,TRBV5-5,TRBJ2-1,CASSSIFRTSSYNEQFF
-,TRBV20-1,TRBJ1-5,CSARSWTGKSNQPQHF
few,TRBV12-3/TRBV12-4,TRBJ2-1,CASSDGIEQFF
few,TRBV6-2/TRBV6-3,TRBJ1-2,CASSYMSSYGYTF
-,TRBV7-3,TRBJ2-3,CASSLTLLDTQYF
few,TRBV29-1,TRBJ2-4,CSVGVPSNIQYF
many,TRBV9,TRBJ2-1,CASSPTSGGAYNEQFF
few,TRBV2,TRBJ2-5,CASSTGRGGARETQYF
-,TRBV4-3,TRBJ2-2,CASSQGGYSGELFF
few,TRBV25-1,TRBJ2-7,CASSELASPGYEQYF
few,TRBV4-1,TRBJ2-4,CASSSGVLRHIQYF